Listed here is a single T cell receptor beta chain. Trimming took 5 bases from V and 5 from J, leaving 26 bases between them. The CDR3 sequence is 18 residues long. Germline CDR1 reads SGHKS; CDR2 reads YYEKEE (reference sequence). This entry belongs to a study of blood T cell repertoires in COVID-19. Overall study: Material from acute and convalescent COVID-19 was sourced from the United States, Italy and Spain. Sample material is recorded as cDNA or gDNA derived from T cells, B-cell-depleted T cells, or PBMCs.

Profiling relied on immunoSEQ multiplex PCR, and the TCRdb table lists in-frame clones only, not all of them. The data show under 350,000 clones, approximately 86% seen once. This rearrangement joins TRBV5-5 to TRBJ2-1; tentatively, D is TRBD2 (6 bases). This receptor was taken from a woman in her thirties or forties with acute COVID-19. Material for sequencing was PBMCs or T cells enriched from blood (not recorded which). The CDR3 sequence: CASRVGGVGGGPHNEQFF. The CDR3 DNA sequence: TGTGCCAGCAGGGTTGGCGGGGTCGGCGGTGGTCCCCACAATGAGCAGTTCTTC.